Each of the 12 T cell receptor beta chains below was sequenced from the same sample in a study of identifying expanded T cells in peripheral blood. The repertoire was sequenced with immunoSEQ multiplex PCR; TCRdb's copy has only in-frame clones and lacks some. This repertoire shows 90,000 to 110,000 clones, about 88% found once; its top ten account for 7.5% to 10%. The material sequenced was blood. These receptors came from a person between 18 and 70 years old in good health.

This chain links TRBV5-6 with TRBJ2-7, with D possibly matching TRBD2 (6 bases). This CDR3 is built from 16 residues. Between the trimmed V and J ends, which lost 3 bases and 0 bases, there was a span of 16 bases. Germline V gene lookup returns CDR1 SGHDT and CDR2 YYEEEE. Written as DNA, the CDR3 is TGTGCCAGCAGCTCGGTAGCGGCTCGAAGCTCCTACGAGCAGTACTTC. Amino acid sequence: CASSSVAARSSYEQYF.

The chain combines TRBV10-1 with TRBJ1-4; TRBD1 matches at 7 bases. Trimming cost V 7 bases and J 0 bases; bases outside gene matches: 14. The CDR3 consists of 18 residues. Germline CDR1 WNHNN, CDR2 SYGVQD (reference sequence). CDR3 DNA sequence: TGCGCCAGCAATAATCCGGGACAGCAGGTCGCAACTAATGAAAAACTGTTTTTT. Translating gives CASNNPGQQVATNEKLFF.

CDR3 DNA: TGTGCCAGCAGCCCAATATTGGGACAGGGAAGGATCACTGAAGCTTTCTTT. Encoded protein: CASSPILGQGRITEAFF. The chain joins TRBV5-4 to TRBJ1-1; TRBD1 matches at 9 bases. Germline CDR1 and CDR2: SGHNT and YYREEE (reference sequence). J gave up 4 bases and V 4 bases, and 14 bases lay outside the gene matches. CDR3 length: 17 residues.

V usage is TRBV9 and J usage is TRBJ1-1; TRBD1 is a possible D gene (6 bases). The germline CDR1 and CDR2 sequences are SGDLS and YYNGEE. V lost 0 bases and J lost 3, with 9 bases in between. This CDR3 is built from 14 residues. CDR3 coding DNA: TGTGCCAGCAGCGTAGTGAACAGGGACACTGAAGCTTTCTTT. Translating gives CASSVVNRDTEAFF.

This chain joins TRBV2 and TRBJ1-1; TRBD1 might be the D (6 bases). V was clipped by 10 bases and J by 4 bases, with 16 bases between them. CDR1 is SNHLY and CDR2 is FYNNEI in the germline V gene. This CDR3 has 13 amino acids. The CDR3 region is CATRQESSTEAFF. The CDR3 coding sequence is TGTGCCACAAGACAGGAGTCTAGCACTGAAGCTTTCTTT.

Turning to this clone: This same CDR3 is encoded by further DNA sequences in the sample. The chain joins TRBV6-1 to TRBJ1-5; D ambiguous. The ends were cut back, 3 bases at V and 2 bases at J, with 8 bases in the middle. Germline assignment: CDR1 MNHNS and CDR2 SASEGT. The CDR3 has 14 amino acids. CDR3 nucleotide sequence: TGTGCCAGCAGTGAGAGGGCAGGCAATCAGCCCCAGCATTTT. Translated: CASSERAGNQPQHF.

The rearrangement joins TRBV28 to TRBJ2-7, with 7 bases lining up with TRBD2. Germline CDR1 is MDHEN and CDR2 is SYDVKM. Trimming cost V 6 bases and J 1 base; bases outside gene matches: 3. The CDR3 covers 13 residues. DNA for the CDR3: TGTGCCAGCAGCCGAGCGGGATCCTACGAGCAGTACTTC. Protein: CASSRAGSYEQYF.

The chain combines TRBV6-1 with TRBJ2-7, with D hard to call. Germline V gene sequence: CDR1 MNHNS, CDR2 SASEGT. The CDR3 is 11 residues long. Trimming removed 5 bases at V and 3 bases at J, with 5 bases between. CDR3 sequence: CASSQFYEQYF. The DNA for the CDR3 is TGTGCCAGCAGTCAATTCTACGAGCAGTACTTC.

The chain joins TRBV27 to TRBJ1-4; 7 bases align to TRBD1. Losses at the gene ends were 5 bases for V and 5 bases for J; bases not matched to a gene: 5. Germline CDR1 reads MNHEY; CDR2 reads SMNVEV (reference sequence). The CDR3 totals 14 residues. The DNA of the CDR3 is TGTGCCAGCAGTCGACAGGGTCAGAATGAAAAACTGTTTTTT. It specifies CASSRQGQNEKLFF.

The chain combines TRBV29-1 with TRBJ2-7, with D possibly being TRBD1 (5 bases). V was pared by 2 bases and J by 1 base, with 21 bases between. The CDR3 spans 17 residues. From germline, CDR1 is SQVTM and CDR2 ANQGSEA. The CDR3 is CSVERGVWGRASYEQYF. In nucleotides, the CDR3 is TGCAGCGTTGAACGTGGGGTTTGGGGCAGGGCGTCCTACGAGCAGTACTTC.

The rearrangement links TRBV2 to TRBJ1-2; weak D call: TRBD1 (5 bases). CDR1 and CDR2 (germline): SNHLY, FYNNEI. CDR3 length: 16 residues. V dropped 9 bases and J dropped 2 bases, with 22 bases sitting between them. The CDR3 region has the DNA TGTGCCAGGAACCCCTCAGGTGGGACGGAGAACTATGGCTACACCTTC. This encodes CARNPSGGTENYGYTF.

A remark on this clone: A junction boundary mismatches the germline segment, possibly from a read error. The rearrangement joins TRBV19 to TRBJ1-4; D possibly corresponds to TRBD1 (6 bases). Germline V gene data show CDR1 as LNHDA and CDR2 as SQIVND (reference sequence). The CDR3 totals 14 residues. The CDR3 DNA is TGTGTCAGTAGGCCAGGGGTTAGAAGTGAAAAACTGTTTTTT. The encoded protein is CVSRPGVRSEKLFF. Complete variable domain (other parts from reference TRBV19 and TRBJ1-4): DGGITQSPKYLFRKEGQNVTLSCEQNLNHDAMYWYRQDPGQGLRLIYYSQIVNDFQKGDIAEGYSVSREKKESFPLTVTSAQKNPTAFYLCVSRPGVRSEKLFFGSGTQLSVL.